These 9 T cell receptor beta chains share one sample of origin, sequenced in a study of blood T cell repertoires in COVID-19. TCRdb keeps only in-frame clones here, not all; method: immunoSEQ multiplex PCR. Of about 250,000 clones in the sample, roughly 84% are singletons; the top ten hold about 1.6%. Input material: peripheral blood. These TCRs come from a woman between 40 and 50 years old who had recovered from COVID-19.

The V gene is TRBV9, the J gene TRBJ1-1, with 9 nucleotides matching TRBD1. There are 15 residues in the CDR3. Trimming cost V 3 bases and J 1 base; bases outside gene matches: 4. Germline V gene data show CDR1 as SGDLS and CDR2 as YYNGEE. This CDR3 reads CASSARDRENTEAFF. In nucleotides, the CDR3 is TGTGCCAGCAGCGCCCGGGACAGGGAGAACACTGAAGCTTTCTTT.

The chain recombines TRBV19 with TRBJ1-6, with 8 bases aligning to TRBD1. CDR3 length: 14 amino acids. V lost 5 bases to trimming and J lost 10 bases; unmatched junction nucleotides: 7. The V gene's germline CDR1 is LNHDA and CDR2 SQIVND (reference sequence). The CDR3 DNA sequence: TGTGCCAGTAGTCCTTCGACAGGGGCATCACCCCTCCACTTT. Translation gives CASSPSTGASPLHF.

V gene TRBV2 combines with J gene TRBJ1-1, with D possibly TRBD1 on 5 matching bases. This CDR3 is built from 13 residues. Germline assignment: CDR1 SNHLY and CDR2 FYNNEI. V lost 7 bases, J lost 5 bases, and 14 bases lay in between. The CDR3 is CASIIAPGTEAFF. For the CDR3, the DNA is TGTGCCAGCATTATAGCTCCAGGGACTGAAGCTTTCTTT.

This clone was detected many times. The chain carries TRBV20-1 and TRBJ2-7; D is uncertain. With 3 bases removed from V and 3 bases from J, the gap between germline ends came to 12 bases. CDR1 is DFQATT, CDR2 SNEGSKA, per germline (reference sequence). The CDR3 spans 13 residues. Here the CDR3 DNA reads TGCAGTGCTAGTCCCGGGTTTAGCTACGAGCAGTACTTC. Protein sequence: CSASPGFSYEQYF.

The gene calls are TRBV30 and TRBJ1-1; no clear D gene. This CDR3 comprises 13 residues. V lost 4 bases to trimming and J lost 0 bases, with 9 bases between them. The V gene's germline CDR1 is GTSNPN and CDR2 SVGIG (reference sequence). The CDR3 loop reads CAWTTGMNTEAFF. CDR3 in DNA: TGTGCCTGGACCACCGGGATGAACACTGAAGCTTTCTTT.

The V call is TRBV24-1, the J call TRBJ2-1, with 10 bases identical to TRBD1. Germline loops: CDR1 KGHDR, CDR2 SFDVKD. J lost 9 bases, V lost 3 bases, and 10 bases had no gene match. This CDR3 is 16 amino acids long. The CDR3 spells CATSDRGDRGYREQFF. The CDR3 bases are TGTGCCACCAGTGATCGAGGGGACAGGGGATATCGTGAGCAGTTCTTC.

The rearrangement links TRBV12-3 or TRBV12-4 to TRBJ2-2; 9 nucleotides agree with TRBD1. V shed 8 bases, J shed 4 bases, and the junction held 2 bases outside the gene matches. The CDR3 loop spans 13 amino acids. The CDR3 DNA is TGTGCCAGCCGACAGGGGGGCACCGGGGAGCTGTTTTTT. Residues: CASRQGGTGELFF.

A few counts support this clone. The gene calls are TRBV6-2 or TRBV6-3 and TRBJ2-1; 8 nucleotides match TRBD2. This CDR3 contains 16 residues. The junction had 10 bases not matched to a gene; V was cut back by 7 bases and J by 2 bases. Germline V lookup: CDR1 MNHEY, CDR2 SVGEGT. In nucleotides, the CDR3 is TGTGCCAGCACCCCGGGGGGGACGCCGACCTACAATGAGCAGTTCTTC. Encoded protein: CASTPGGTPTYNEQFF.

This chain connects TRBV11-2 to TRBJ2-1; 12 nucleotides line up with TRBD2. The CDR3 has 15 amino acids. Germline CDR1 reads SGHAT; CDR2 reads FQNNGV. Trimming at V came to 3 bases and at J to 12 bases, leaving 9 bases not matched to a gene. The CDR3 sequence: CASSFASGGGGRQFF. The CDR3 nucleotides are TGTGCCAGCAGCTTCGCTAGCGGGGGGGGTGGGAGGCAGTTCTTC.